These 12 T cell receptor beta chains originate from one sample sequenced in a study of shared clonotypes between healthy human individuals. The method was immunoSEQ multiplex PCR; TCRdb's version includes in-frame clones alone and lacks a portion of them. The sample contains 500,000 to 700,000 clones, approximately 96% of which appear only once. Only CD45RO-negative cells positively selected for CCR7 counted as naive CD8 cells, so terminally differentiated effector memory CD45RA+ cells were excluded. Sequencing was done on a sample of naive CD8+ T cells sorted from blood. The receptors derive from a woman in her thirties in good health.

The V gene is TRBV28, the J gene TRBJ2-3; D not certain. Germline V gene data show CDR1 as MDHEN and CDR2 as SYDVKM. The CDR3 totals 15 residues. V lost 3 bases and J 2 bases, leaving 12 bases between the germline ends. The CDR3 region has the DNA TGTGCCAGCAGTTTTGAGTGGGCCCTCACAGATACGCAGTATTTT. Protein product: CASSFEWALTDTQYF.

The chain joins TRBV10-3 to TRBJ1-2, with D possibly TRBD1 on 6 matching bases. This CDR3 has 15 amino acids. Trimming removed 2 bases at V and 4 bases at J, with 14 bases between. The germline V gene has CDR1 ENHRY and CDR2 SYGVKD. In DNA, the CDR3 is TGTGCCATCAGTGAGGAGGGCAGGGGTGGCTATGGCTACACCTTC. The encoded protein is CAISEEGRGGYGYTF.

The genes are TRBV19 and TRBJ1-5; D call uncertain. Germline CDR1 LNHDA, CDR2 SQIVND (reference sequence). The CDR3 spans 15 residues. Trimming stripped 3 bases from V and 4 bases from J, with 13 bases between. As DNA, the CDR3 is TGTGCCAGTAGTATCCCCTCAAGTAAAAATCAGCCCCAGCATTTT. Its translation is CASSIPSSKNQPQHF.

The chain joins TRBV5-4 to TRBJ2-1; the match to TRBD2 covers 9 bases. The CDR3 is 15 amino acids. Germline trimming cut 2 bases from V and 8 bases from J; bases unmatched to any gene: 8. Germline V gives CDR1 SGHNT, CDR2 YYREEE (reference sequence). Here the CDR3 DNA reads TGTGCCAGCAGCTTTGGTAGCGGGAGCATCGATGAGCAGTTCTTC. This sequence encodes CASSFGSGSIDEQFF.

The V call is TRBV23-1, the J call TRBJ2-7; 10 nucleotides align to TRBD2. TRBV23-1 is flagged as an ORF with uncertain function. This CDR3 contains 17 residues. The ends lost 0 bases at V and 0 bases at J; junction bases unmatched: 5. In DNA, the CDR3 is TGCGCCAGCAGTCAATCGAGGGAGCGGGAGGGCTCCTACGAGCAGTACTTC. Its translation: CASSQSREREGSYEQYF.

This rearrangement joins TRBV7-9 to TRBJ2-3; D not certain. The CDR3 totals 15 residues. The V end lost 5 bases, the J end lost 4 bases, and 16 bases lay between the germline ends. Per germline, CDR1 SEHNR and CDR2 FQNEAQ (reference sequence). The CDR3 loop reads CASSRGSTVADTQYF. In DNA, the CDR3 is TGTGCCAGCAGCCGCGGATCTACGGTGGCAGATACGCAGTATTTT.

The V call is TRBV29-1, the J call TRBJ2-7, with D perhaps TRBD2 (5 bases). This CDR3 region has 12 residues. CDR1 SQVTM and CDR2 ANQGSEA come from the germline V gene. V was clipped by 0 bases and J by 5 bases, with 8 bases between them. The CDR3 loop reads CSVEDRGNEQYF. CDR3 coding DNA: TGCAGCGTTGAAGATCGGGGAAACGAGCAGTACTTC.

The gene calls are TRBV28 and TRBJ1-5; D unresolved. CDR3 length equals 13 residues. Germline V lookup: CDR1 MDHEN, CDR2 SYDVKM. V lost 6 bases, J lost 11 bases, and 17 bases lay in between. The CDR3 spells CASSRTTSPTQHF. The DNA for the CDR3 is TGTGCCAGCAGCCGGACCACGAGTCCAACCCAGCATTTT.

The chain links TRBV5-6 to TRBJ1-5, with D unclear. The CDR3 has 15 residues. Germline CDR1 is SGHDT and CDR2 is YYEEEE. Trimming cost V 4 bases and J 7 bases, with 18 bases left between them. As DNA, the CDR3 is TGTGCCAGCAGCGCTCTCCAGGACTGGAAACAGCCCCAGCATTTT. This gives the protein CASSALQDWKQPQHF.

V is TRBV13 and J is TRBJ2-7; D remains ambiguous. The CDR3 is 11 amino acids. Germline V gene lookup returns CDR1 PRHDT and CDR2 FYEKMQ (reference sequence). V shed 5 bases and J shed 4 bases, with 6 bases lying between them. Written as DNA, the CDR3 is TGTGCCAGCAGCCCCCGGTACGAGCAGTACTTC. This codes for CASSPRYEQYF.

The chain combines TRBV27 with TRBJ1-1; tentatively, D is TRBD1 (6 bases). Germline V lookup: CDR1 MNHEY, CDR2 SMNVEV (reference sequence). The CDR3 has 18 residues. The ends were cut back, 0 bases at V and 4 bases at J, with 21 bases in the middle. The CDR3 loop is CASSLSTWLGGSGTEAFF. The DNA for the CDR3 is TGTGCCAGCAGTTTATCGACTTGGTTGGGGGGCAGTGGCACTGAAGCTTTCTTT.

Concerning this clone itself: Other DNA sequences of this sample code for an identical CDR3. The chain has TRBV7-9 and TRBJ2-5; 7 bases are a match to TRBD2. V lost 4 bases, J lost 0 bases, and 2 bases stayed unmatched. Germline V CDR1 and CDR2: SEHNR, FQNEAQ (reference sequence). The CDR3 loop spans 14 amino acids. The CDR3, as DNA: TGTGCCAGCAGCTCAAGCGGGAACCAAGAGACCCAGTACTTC. Protein product: CASSSSGNQETQYF. Using reference TRBV7-9 and TRBJ2-5 for the parts outside the CDR3, the full variable domain is DTGVSQNPRHKITKRGQNVTFRCDPISEHNRLYWYRQTLGQGPEFLTYFQNEAQLEKSRLLSDRFSAERPKGSFSTLEIQRTEQGDSAMYLCASSSSGNQETQYFGPGTRLLVL.